This T cell receptor (beta chain) was captured by sequencing in a study of cytomegalovirus exposure and HLA in healthy donors. At the level of the study: Earlier work reported 117 million unique TCR beta sequences from 170 million or so T cells.

PCR involved 60 Vbeta and 13 Jbeta primers. TCRdb's copy holds only in-frame clones and misses some; the assay was immunoSEQ multiplex PCR. Seen here are about 170,000 clones, more than 75% observed once, and the top ten hold approximately 1%. The study, taken as a whole, reports: Immune exposure data for these donors was limited to CMV serostatus. Many donors shared some public TCRs, even though most TCR sequences were rare.

As concerns this clone: Its antigen remains unknown.

Trimming removed 7 bases at V and 13 bases at J, with 20 bases between. The CDR3 length is 11 residues. CDR1 and CDR2 (germline): GTSNPN, SVGIG (reference sequence). The chain carries TRBV30 and TRBJ2-7; D possibly corresponds to TRBD2 (5 bases). This TCR was sampled from a girl aged 2 to 10 in good health and CMV-seropositive. Sequencing used PBMCs. CDR3 protein: CAYRPGWGVYF. The CDR3 region has the DNA TGTGCCTACCGCCCGGGGTGGGGTGTATACTTC.